This T cell receptor (beta chain) was obtained from a study of regulatory T cells in long-lasting Graves disease. Study overall: With positive TSH receptor antibodies and over 5 years of antithyroid drugs, Graves' disease was considered persistent. Study results and caveats: Persistent disease preferred TRBV28, TRBJ1-2 and TRBJ2-5.

As for time point: persistent/refractory GD, antithyroid drugs over 5 years with positive TRAb. After RNA was extracted from PBMCs, the TCR library was made from it. Tubes containing EDTA received around 9.5 milliliters of drawn peripheral blood. This CDR3 comprises 14 residues. V was pared by 5 bases and J by 3 bases, with 14 bases between. CDR1 and CDR2 from the germline V gene are SEHNR and FQNEAQ (reference sequence). CDR3-region Arm-PCR and iRepertoire HTBI primers produced the TCR beta libraries. In the original processing: Segment identification across samples yielded 55 to 65 TRBV and about 14 TRBJ segments. TCRdb reprocessed the multiplex PCR reads with MiXCR, giving one entry per CDR3 protein. V and J calls and clone size were set by TCRdb, not the authors. The sample shows about 470,000 distinct CDR3 sequences, about a fifth of them seen only once. Worth noting for this clonotype: Its antigen is currently unknown.

This chain uses TRBV7-9 with TRBJ2-7; D is ambiguous. The sequences come from peripheral blood mononuclear cells (PBMCs), collected when the disease was refractory, from a patient treated with antithyroid drugs. The TCR originated in a female donor with Graves disease. DNA for the CDR3: TGTGCCAGCAGCCCCCAGTCAGGCAGCTACGAGCAGTACTTC. Translating it yields CASSPQSGSYEQYF.